Listed below are T cell receptor beta chains from one sample, sequenced in a study of post-analysis software for immune sequencing data. One entry per CDR3 protein, called by TCRdb with MiXCR from the PCR reads. The data contain hundreds of thousands of distinct CDR3 sequences, 25% to 30% of them seen just once; the ten biggest clones take up around 0.55%. What was sequenced was blood. The receptor source for this set is a girl aged 10 to 17 with multiple sclerosis. The conserved cysteine and the conserved F or W are not part of the CDR3 here. D genes are given only for firm matches.

V: TRBV27
D: NA
CDR3: ASTLALGSTQY

V: TRBV10-2
D: NA
CDR3: ASSDDDRFYNEQF

V: TRBV11-2
D: NA
CDR3: ASSFARSTDTQY

V: TRBV4-3
D: TRBD2
CDR3: ASSQTGTSGIRLQDIQY

V: TRBV2
D: NA
CDR3: ASSDGFNQPQH

V: TRBV28
D: TRBD1
CDR3: ASSPDRGLGDTQY

V: TRBV10-3
D: NA
CDR3: AISDPTGNHNSPLH

V: TRBV7-2
D: TRBD1
CDR3: ASSTRQGAQPQH

V: TRBV5-1
D: NA
CDR3: ASSFMHLGTDNEQF

V: TRBV6-1
D: NA
CDR3: ASMVRLGNQPQH

V: TRBV6-1
D: NA
CDR3: ASSNVEQF

V: TRBV28
D: TRBD1
CDR3: ASSSPLTGGSNQPQH

V: TRBV4-1
D: NA
CDR3: ASSQEGEIVETQY

V: TRBV6-4
D: NA
CDR3: ASARGSYNEQF

V: TRBV28
D: NA
CDR3: ASTKPDRVGELF

V: TRBV5-1
D: NA
CDR3: ASSLGAGNSPLH

V: TRBV20-1
D: NA
CDR3: SAQPGTLSCEQY

V: TRBV20-1
D: NA
CDR3: SASRRQNTEAF

V: TRBV20-1
D: TRBD2
CDR3: SARDVGTSRSYEQY

V: TRBV6-2/TRBV6-3
D: NA
CDR3: ASEGGRETQY

V: TRBV7-2
D: NA
CDR3: ASSLNSYTDTQY

V: TRBV20-1
D: TRBD1
CDR3: SARDPRDSGFETQY

V: TRBV6-6
D: TRBD1
CDR3: ASCTQGAQNIQY

V: TRBV29-1
D: NA
CDR3: SGRWGTEAF

V: TRBV20-1
D: NA
CDR3: SARVFRQVPKNIQY

V: TRBV4-1
D: NA
CDR3: ASSQVLSPAYGYT

V: TRBV4-3
D: TRBD2
CDR3: ASSQRSGSGTDTQY

V: TRBV7-2
D: TRBD2
CDR3: ASSQGLAGVDEQY

V: TRBV29-1
D: NA
CDR3: SVEDREITDTQY

V: TRBV4-2
D: TRBD1
CDR3: ASSQGTGIEGGYT

V: TRBV12-3/TRBV12-4
D: NA
CDR3: ASSPGGGHQPQH

V: TRBV27
D: TRBD2
CDR3: ASSLGRGAYEQY

V: TRBV27
D: TRBD1
CDR3: ASRHRDRESGANVLT

V: TRBV20-1
D: TRBD1
CDR3: SLRQGGTDTQY

V: TRBV11-2
D: TRBD2
CDR3: ASSSTVLAGGYNEQF

V: TRBV6-2/TRBV6-3
D: TRBD2
CDR3: ASSDSGRPEQF

V: TRBV5-6
D: NA
CDR3: ASIDRSSGYEQY

V: TRBV24-1
D: TRBD1
CDR3: ATSDPGQGIYNEQF

V: TRBV5-1
D: TRBD2
CDR3: ASSLAGGSMETQY

V: TRBV2
D: TRBD1
CDR3: ARAGQGETQY

V: TRBV2
D: NA
CDR3: ASSVARDSYEQY

V: TRBV5-6
D: TRBD1
CDR3: ASSPGQENYGYT

V: TRBV4-3
D: NA
CDR3: ASSQEFGYEQY

V: TRBV20-1
D: NA
CDR3: SAIHRASNQSQH

V: TRBV6-5
D: NA
CDR3: ASSYDSLRDGYT

V: TRBV7-2
D: NA
CDR3: ASSFRRVANTGELF

V: TRBV20-1
D: TRBD2
CDR3: SARDLRASGIYEQF

V: TRBV5-1
D: NA
CDR3: ASSLDPTNTEAF

V: TRBV7-2
D: TRBD1
CDR3: ASSLGTGPFSGANVLT

V: TRBV10-3
D: NA
CDR3: ANTGTSIYEQY

V: TRBV5-1
D: TRBD1
CDR3: ASSSPLGQGRTDGYT

V: TRBV6-5
D: NA
CDR3: ASSSRAREKQF

V: TRBV15
D: TRBD2
CDR3: ATSRVSGTTNNEQF

V: TRBV5-5
D: NA
CDR3: ASSLSPGVDERY

V: TRBV4-3
D: NA
CDR3: ASSPMGGSYEQY

V: TRBV27
D: NA
CDR3: ASSPLRDETGRPKPYEQY

V: TRBV4-3
D: TRBD2
CDR3: ASSQRLAGSTDTQY

V: TRBV3-1
D: NA
CDR3: ASSRSHYEQY

V: TRBV29-1
D: TRBD2
CDR3: NGGLAGGKTDTQY

V: TRBV20-1
D: NA
CDR3: SARDPVGETQY